Below, one T cell receptor beta chain is given with its context. There is no known antigen for this receptor. No per-base quality is available; no much larger clone lies one base away. This entry is derived from a study of blood T cell repertoires in COVID-19 (dated by TCRdb to 2020 to 2022). Study-wide context: Collaborator samples came from the United States, Italy and Spain and covered acute and convalescent phases of COVID-19. Samples came from the ongoing ImmuneRACE study (first 160 participants) plus 1,254 subjects from 6 global collaborators. Sample metadata almost always included a de-identified subject ID, COVID-19 status, age in years and sex. Where available, HLA class I and class II types were obtained from metadata supplied by the sample provider rather than from assay-based typing. The repertoires were released in a freely available public database meant as a resource for research on the immune response to SARS-CoV-2. The prospective study material was composed of cDNA or gDNA derived from T cells, B-cell-depleted T cells, or PBMCs. Subjects who had been exposed to COVID-19, were actively infected with it, or had recovered from it provided the deeply sampled blood TCRbeta repertoires that made up the dataset. General conclusions and limits of the study: Clinical and demographic metadata were provided uncurated, with the amount varying by source and participant.

The CDR3, cysteine through phenylalanine, is 16 amino acids long. Only the CDR3 part of the read is kept: 48 bases, read in frame from the first base. Trimming leaves V shorter by 0 bases and J shorter by 4 bases, with the junction holding 5 bases beyond the gene matches. CDR1 and CDR2, looked up from the germline V gene, are SGHAT and FQNNGV. A second Seattle source provided samples from volunteer blood donors who had recovered from COVID-19. Whole blood was collected in K2EDTA tubes by collaborating institutions according to the institutions' own protocols. For TCRbeta analysis, collaborators shipped samples as frozen whole blood, isolated PBMCs, or DNA extracted from either of those sample types. TCRbeta CDR3 regions were amplified from genomic DNA using the immunoSEQ Assay, a bias-controlled multiplex PCR. The original methods were these. Nucleated cell counts per sample were estimated from amplification of reference gene primers within the assay. To quantify the absolute abundance of each unique TCRbeta CDR3 rearrangement, sequence reads were collapsed and filtered. Productive Simpson clonality was computed per sample as the square root of Simpson's diversity index over productive rearrangements. TCRdb's version of the immuneACCESS table is confined to in-frame rearrangements and falls short of the full clone set. An unresolved V gene accounts for under half of the shortfall where checked; the remainder is of unknown origin. V, J and clone size reflect that table, while D and trimming were determined from the DNA. This sample comprises approximately 240,000 clones, about 85% of them detected only once. The ten top clones hold roughly 4.6% of the sample.

The clonotype originates from a woman in her fifties or sixties who had recovered from COVID-19. The chain couples TRBV11-2 to TRBJ1-2; a stretch of 10 junction bases matches TRBD1. Material: peripheral blood. CDR3 protein: CASSLEGQGITYGYTF. The sequence in DNA is TGTGCCAGCAGCTTAGAGGGACAGGGGATCACCTATGGCTACACCTTC.